These T cell receptor beta chains were read from a single sample in a study of blood T cell repertoires in COVID-19. Generated by immunoSEQ multiplex PCR, the TCRdb table keeps only in-frame clones and is missing some. Of 310,000 or so clones in the sample, roughly 90% are singletons; the top ten hold about 11%. Sample: peripheral blood. These receptor sequences come from a woman younger than 45 with COVID-19, enrolled during active disease. CDR3s include the opening cysteine and the closing phenylalanine or tryptophan. D genes are given only for firm matches. The size entry is marked missing in some rows and otherwise reads once, few, many or a size class.

TRBJ2-7 . TRBV27 . CASSFRGETYEQYF TGTGCCAGCAGTTTCAGGGGGGAAACCTACGAGCAGTACTTC
TRBJ1-2 TRBD1 TRBV19 . CASSPKTGGVYGYTF TGTGCCAGTAGTCCTAAGACAGGGGGCGTCTATGGCTACACCTTC
TRBJ2-3 . TRBV9 . CASSPWGETDTQYF TGTGCCAGCAGCCCCTGGGGGGAGACAGATACGCAGTATTTT
TRBJ2-1 . TRBV3-1/TRBV3-2 . CASSQGVGADNEQFF TGTGCCAGCAGCCAAGGGGTGGGAGCAGACAATGAGCAGTTCTTC
TRBJ1-2 . TRBV29-1 . CSVEARGGDGYTF TGCAGCGTTGAAGCGAGAGGAGGGGATGGCTACACCTTC
TRBJ1-2 . TRBV2 few CASSEQGHYGYTF TGTGCCAGCAGTGAACAGGGTCACTATGGCTACACCTTC
TRBJ2-2 . TRBV3-1/TRBV3-2 . CASSQGEGGVGTGELFF TGTGCCAGCAGCCAAGGAGAGGGTGGGGTTGGCACCGGGGAGCTGTTTTTT
TRBJ1-1 . TRBV30 . CAWSDWTTNTEAFF TGTGCCTGGAGTGATTGGACAACGAACACTGAAGCTTTCTTT
TRBJ1-5 . TRBV28 . CASSPSLAGGNQPQHF TGTGCCAGCAGCCCTTCCCTTGCGGGGGGCAATCAGCCCCAGCATTTT
TRBJ1-2 TRBD1 TRBV7-3 . CASPNPSFGTGAGYTF TGTGCCAGCCCTAATCCGTCCTTCGGGACAGGGGCTGGCTACACCTTC
TRBJ2-2 . TRBV24-1 . CATSVEDYLTGELFF TGTGCCACCAGTGTTGAGGACTACCTCACCGGGGAGCTGTTTTTT
TRBJ1-1 . TRBV28 once CASSRSPSGTEAFF TGTGCCAGCAGCCGATCACCGAGCGGCACTGAAGCTTTCTTT
TRBJ1-4 . TRBV5-1 . CASSAGSFNEKLFF TGCGCCAGCAGCGCCGGGTCCTTTAATGAAAAACTGTTTTTT
TRBJ2-7 TRBD1 TRBV27 . CASSFTRDSSYEQYF TGTGCCAGCAGTTTTACCCGGGACAGCTCCTACGAGCAGTACTTC
TRBJ2-2 . TRBV11-2 once CASSLLAVVTGELFF TGTGCCAGCAGCTTATTGGCGGTGGTCACCGGGGAGCTGTTTTTT
TRBJ2-1 . TRBV5-1 . CASSWGGNEQFF TGCGCCAGCAGCTGGGGAGGCAATGAGCAGTTCTTC
TRBJ2-3 . TRBV3-1/TRBV3-2 . CASSQWRGSTDTQYF TGTGCCAGCAGCCAATGGAGGGGTAGCACAGATACGCAGTATTTT